The following is a TCR beta chain sequence with its context. The antigen is unknown. These data are taken from a study of cytomegalovirus exposure and HLA in healthy donors. In the study overall: The 90 to 150 validation repertoires, a later analysis reported, used the same platform as the 550 to 800 first-cohort repertoires.

TCRdb's copy holds only in-frame clones and misses some; the assay was immunoSEQ multiplex PCR. The table includes roughly 350,000 clones, around 86% detected once. With 4 bases removed from V and 8 bases from J, the gap between germline ends came to 16 bases. Germline CDR1 SGHDT, CDR2 YYEEEE. The CDR3 consists of 14 residues. Study-level findings and limits: High specificity and sensitivity for cytomegalovirus status were reported for the classifier. The study listed about 150 cytomegalovirus-associated TCR beta chains.

Sequenced: PBMCs. The receptor was isolated from a woman aged 18 to 35 in good health and CMV-seronegative. This chain joins TRBV5-6 and TRBJ2-1; a possible D gene is TRBD1 (6 bases). CDR3 sequence reads: CASSLVTGNHEQFF. In DNA, the CDR3 is TGTGCCAGCAGCCTCGTAACAGGGAATCATGAGCAGTTCTTC.